This record looks at one T cell receptor (beta chain) sequence and its context. Its antigen is still unknown. TCRdb recomputed calls from the RT-PCR reads with MiXCR, one row per CDR3 protein. In the table there are more than 450,000 distinct CDR3 sequences, roughly 8.2% of which are singletons. This sample is drawn from a study of response to subunit inactivated influenza vaccine. Study results and caveats: Researchers suggested that each seasonal influenza vaccination recruits few new T cells.

This sequence originates from a man aged 50-75 years who received an inactivated influenza vaccine. Specimen: PBMCs from blood, collected about 23 months after vaccination.

The CDR3 bases are TGCAGCGTTGGCCCTAGCGGGAGGGGGAATGAGCAGTTCTTC. Its translation: CSVGPSGRGNEQFF. The J gene is TRBJ2-1, the V gene TRBV29-1, with 12 bases aligning to TRBD2. Per germline, CDR1 SQVTM and CDR2 ANQGSEA. V shed 4 bases, J shed 7 bases, and the junction held 5 bases outside the gene matches. There are 14 residues in the CDR3.